This T cell receptor beta chain is drawn from a study of blood T cell repertoires in COVID-19. This clone was detected a few times. Measured with immunoSEQ multiplex PCR; TCRdb has only the in-frame clones, and not every one. The repertoire has about 80,000 clones, roughly 80% of them found once; the top ten carry approximately 39%. CDR1 and CDR2 from the germline V gene are SGDLS and YYNGEE. V was pared by 0 bases and J by 2 bases, with 21 bases between. CDR3 length: 19 amino acids. The chain has TRBV9 and TRBJ2-1; possibly TRBD2 for D (5 bases). Sequencing used peripheral blood. This sequence was found in an older woman with acute or convalescent COVID-19. The CDR3 loop reads CASSVALASRNPTYNEQFF. The CDR3 DNA reads TGTGCCAGCAGCGTAGCTCTTGCTAGCAGGAATCCGACCTACAATGAGCAGTTCTTC.